The clone carrying this T cell receptor beta chain appeared once. The CDR3 loop spans 16 amino acids. V lost 5 bases to trimming and J lost 2 bases; unmatched junction nucleotides: 5. The germline V gene encodes CDR1 SGDLS and CDR2 YYNGEE. This entry is derived from a study of T cells in localized non-small cell lung cancer. Repertoires were generated with immunoSEQ multiplex PCR, while TCRdb's copy carries only in-frame clones and drops some. This sample has 25,000 to 35,000 clones, with roughly 90% found just once. The chain recombines TRBV9 with TRBJ2-6, with TRBD1 matching 9 bases. Source: peripheral blood, taken before any cancer treatment. The TCR originated in a female donor aged 60 or older with stage I lung adenocarcinoma. CDR3 bases: TGTGCCAGCAGTCCGGGACAGGGCCCTGGGGCCAACGTCCTGACTTTC. Translating it yields CASSPGQGPGANVLTF. The full variable domain, with the rest looked up from reference TRBV9 and TRBJ2-6, is DSGVTQTPKHLITATGQRVTLRCSPRSGDLSVYWYQQSLDQGLQFLIQYYNGEERAKGNILERFSAQQFPDLHSELNLSSLELGDSALYFCASSPGQGPGANVLTFGAGSRLTVL.